A single sample is the source of the 26 T cell receptor beta chains below, sequenced in a study of shared T cell receptors in the human thymus (dated by TCRdb to the early 2020s). The library relied on the immunoSEQ multiplex PCR assay. TCRdb re-hosts the immuneACCESS table, in-frame sequences only. Its copies lack some clones; in the studies checked, an unresolved V gene accounts for under half of them, and the cause for the rest is not known. This sample comprises about 660,000 clones, roughly 90% of them detected only once. The biggest ten clones account for around 0.01% of the sample. This same sample was also part of a study on human thymus T cells.

Sequenced input: thymocytes. The receptors derive from a boy in the first two years of life with a congenital heart defect. Donor details come from another sample of the same person, matched by shared clones.

The V gene is TRBV7-9, the J gene TRBJ2-1; 7 bases match TRBD1. Germline V lookup: CDR1 SEHNR, CDR2 FQNEAQ (reference sequence). Trimming cost V 5 bases and J 3 bases; bases outside gene matches: 4. The CDR3 is 14 residues long. The CDR3 protein is CASSPDRVYNEQFF. The CDR3 nucleotides read TGTGCCAGCAGCCCTGACAGGGTCTACAATGAGCAGTTCTTC.

The V call is TRBV10-2, the J call TRBJ2-7; 8 nucleotides match TRBD1. V was pared by 10 bases and J by 5 bases, with 13 bases of the junction left unmatched. CDR1 and CDR2 from the germline V gene are WSHSY and SAAADI. The CDR3 contains 14 residues. Written as DNA, the CDR3 is TGCGCCACCAGGATTCAGGGGGCTGCCCACGAGCAGTACTTC. Protein product: CATRIQGAAHEQYF.

V gene TRBV11-2 combines with J gene TRBJ2-1, with 14 bases matching TRBD2. The CDR3 consists of 19 residues. Germline assignment: CDR1 SGHAT and CDR2 FQNNGV. V shed 6 bases, J shed 6 bases, and the junction held 16 bases outside the gene matches. The CDR3 coding sequence is TGTGCCAGCAGGGACAGGGGGACTAGCGGGAGAAGGGCCCTCAATGAGCAGTTCTTC. This sequence encodes CASRDRGTSGRRALNEQFF.

The genes are TRBV28 and TRBJ2-7, with a possible D match to TRBD2 (6 bases). V gave up 4 bases and J gave up 2 bases, with 15 bases separating them. The CDR3 extends over 15 amino acids. CDR1 is MDHEN, CDR2 SYDVKM, per germline. The CDR3 DNA follows: TGTGCCAGCAGTTGGGGCCGGGACTTGGCCTACGAGCAGTACTTC. As protein: CASSWGRDLAYEQYF.

A single count supports this clone. The chain links TRBV5-1 to TRBJ2-7; 8 bases fit TRBD1. V lost 4 bases, J lost 5 bases, and 14 bases stayed unmatched. The CDR3 extends over 16 amino acids. CDR1 is SGHRS, CDR2 YFSETQ, per germline. Here the CDR3 reads CASSVRTGPVYHEQYF. In DNA form, the CDR3 reads TGCGCCAGCAGCGTACGGACAGGGCCCGTTTACCACGAGCAGTACTTC.

V is TRBV9 and J is TRBJ2-5, with D maybe TRBD2 (6 bases). There are 14 residues in the CDR3. Between the trimmed V and J ends, which lost 3 bases and 4 bases, there was a span of 13 bases. Per the germline V gene, CDR1 is SGDLS and CDR2 is YYNGEE. CDR3 residues: CASSDTSKRETQYF. DNA for the CDR3: TGTGCCAGCAGCGACACTAGCAAAAGAGAGACCCAGTACTTC.

The chain carries TRBV6-5 and TRBJ1-2, with 11 bases that match TRBD1. The V gene's germline CDR1 is MNHEY and CDR2 SVGAGI. Trimming removed 6 bases from V and 8 bases from J; junction bases left unmatched: 5. CDR3 length equals 13 residues. CDR3 in DNA: TGTGCCAGCAGCCGGACAGGGGGCCTAGGCTACACCTTC. This sequence encodes CASSRTGGLGYTF.

Here the CDR3 DNA reads TGTGCCAGCAGCCCCCCCAGGACAGATACGCAGTATTTT. This encodes CASSPPRTDTQYF. V usage is TRBV13 and J usage is TRBJ2-3; D gene ambiguous. This CDR3 is built from 13 residues. Germline CDR1 is PRHDT and CDR2 is FYEKMQ (reference sequence). V gave up 5 bases and J gave up 3 bases, with 9 bases separating them.

This clone was detected only once. The CDR3 is CASVSSSPDTQYF. The CDR3 region has the DNA TGTGCCAGCGTAAGCTCATCCCCAGATACGCAGTATTTT. J is TRBJ2-3 and V is TRBV28; D is uncertain. The CDR3 length is 13 residues. The V gene lost 8 bases and the J gene lost 4 bases, with 13 bases spanning the gap. The V gene's germline CDR1 is MDHEN and CDR2 SYDVKM.

The rearrangement uses TRBV4-2 and TRBJ2-2; unclear D gene. The V end lost 4 bases, the J end lost 0 bases, and 12 bases lay between the germline ends. Germline CDR1 and CDR2: LGHNA and YNFKEQ. The CDR3 totals 16 residues. CDR3 nucleotide sequence: TGTGCCAGCAGCCCTGAGAGGCTTGCGAACACCGGGGAGCTGTTTTTT. Encoded protein: CASSPERLANTGELFF.

The chain joins TRBV2 to TRBJ2-7; 12 nucleotides match TRBD2. Germline loops: CDR1 SNHLY, CDR2 FYNNEI. This CDR3 is 16 amino acids long. V lost 5 bases to trimming and J lost 1 base; unmatched junction nucleotides: 6. DNA for the CDR3: TGTGCCAGCAGTCCAACGCTAGCGGGAGGGTCCTACGAGCAGTACTTC. Translation gives CASSPTLAGGSYEQYF.

The chain joins TRBV19 to TRBJ2-2, with D uncertain. The CDR3 is 12 amino acids. CDR1 and CDR2 (germline): LNHDA, SQIVND (reference sequence). Trimming left V 9 bases short and J 5 bases short, with 10 bases between. The CDR3 DNA follows: TGTGCCAGCTCCCTACTTACCGGGGAGCTGTTTTTT. Amino acid sequence: CASSLLTGELFF.

The CDR3 spells CASSSEGARNTIYF. The CDR3 DNA reads as TGTGCCAGCAGTTCAGAAGGGGCGCGGAACACCATATATTTT. The chain uses TRBV28 and TRBJ1-3; D is possibly TRBD1 (5 bases). This CDR3 is 14 amino acids long. V lost 4 bases to trimming and J lost 7 bases, with 14 bases between them. Germline V gene lookup returns CDR1 MDHEN and CDR2 SYDVKM.

The V and J genes are TRBV9 and TRBJ2-1; no clear D. This CDR3 has 15 amino acids. Germline CDR1 is SGDLS and CDR2 is YYNGEE. Trimming removed 4 bases at V and 0 bases at J, with 11 bases between. The CDR3 spells CASSPLESSYNEQFF. In DNA form, the CDR3 reads TGTGCCAGCAGCCCCCTCGAGAGCTCCTACAATGAGCAGTTCTTC.

This clone has only one observation. The chain employs TRBV4-3 and TRBJ2-1; 9 nucleotides line up with TRBD2. The CDR3 is 20 amino acids. In germline, CDR1 is LGHNA, CDR2 YSLEER. V gave up 0 bases and J gave up 0 bases; unmatched junction bases: 12. The CDR3 here is CASSQDTATSGLISYNEQFF. In nucleotides, the CDR3 is TGCGCCAGCAGCCAAGATACCGCGACTAGCGGTCTGATCTCCTACAATGAGCAGTTCTTC.

This sequence joins TRBV12-5 and TRBJ2-3, with 9 nucleotides matching TRBD1. The CDR3 runs to 15 residues. With V trimmed by 6 bases and J by 5 bases, 9 bases remained unmatched. The V gene's germline CDR1 is LGHNT and CDR2 FRNRAP. Here the CDR3 reads CASGPGQGVIDTQYF. The CDR3 bases are TGTGCTAGTGGGCCGGGACAGGGAGTCATAGATACGCAGTATTTT.

The chain uses TRBV7-2 and TRBJ2-7; TRBD1 agrees at 8 bases. CDR1 and CDR2 (germline): SGHTA, FQGNSA. The CDR3 runs to 16 residues. Trimming took 5 bases from V and 6 from J; bases not matched to a gene: 15. The CDR3 bases are TGTGCCAGCAGCGGGGCCGCGGGGACAGGTGGGCCCGAGCAGTACTTC. Protein product: CASSGAAGTGGPEQYF.

The gene calls are TRBV7-2 and TRBJ2-5, with TRBD2 identical over 12 bases. CDR1 is SGHTA and CDR2 is FQGNSA in the germline V gene. The J segment lost 5 bases and the V segment lost 10 bases, leaving 11 bases of the junction unmatched. The CDR3 loop spans 15 amino acids. In DNA form, the CDR3 reads TGTGCCACCCAGACTAGCGGGAGCCCAGGGGAGACCCAGTACTTC. Translating it yields CATQTSGSPGETQYF.

The rearrangement joins TRBV7-2 to TRBJ2-3; 9 bases are shared with TRBD1. The CDR3 totals 14 residues. CDR1 SGHTA and CDR2 FQGNSA come from the germline V gene. V trimming: 4 bases; J trimming: 5 bases; junction bases outside the gene matches: 4. This CDR3 reads CASSWGQGKDTQYF. The CDR3 DNA reads TGTGCCAGCAGCTGGGGACAGGGCAAAGATACGCAGTATTTT.

J is TRBJ2-7 and V is TRBV28; D not resolved. The germline CDR1 and CDR2 sequences are MDHEN and SYDVKM. Trimming shortened V by 4 bases and J by 2 bases, and 9 bases separated the two germline ends. The CDR3 has 13 residues. Here the CDR3 reads CASSYLQTYEQYF. The CDR3 region has the DNA TGTGCCAGCAGTTATCTACAGACCTACGAGCAGTACTTC.

The gene calls are TRBV28 and TRBJ2-3; D is unresolved. V was shortened by 7 bases and J by 5 bases, with 10 bases between the two germline ends. The CDR3 is 12 amino acids. Germline CDR1 is MDHEN and CDR2 is SYDVKM. In nucleotides, the CDR3 is TGTGCCAGCACCACAGCCAGAGATACGCAGTATTTT. This codes for CASTTARDTQYF.

The J gene is TRBJ2-7, the V gene TRBV6-5, with D tentatively TRBD1 (5 bases). The CDR3 has 15 amino acids. CDR1 MNHEY and CDR2 SVGAGI come from the germline V gene. V shed 0 bases and J shed 5 bases, with 14 bases lying between them. DNA for the CDR3: TGTGCCAGCAGTTACTCGGGGCCGCTAGGCCACGAGCAGTACTTC. It encodes CASSYSGPLGHEQYF.

In its sample, this clone was seen once. CDR3: CASTPSGTDTQYF. The CDR3 coding sequence is TGTGCCAGCACCCCTAGTGGTACAGATACGCAGTATTTT. The chain recombines TRBV6-5 with TRBJ2-3, with no clear D. This CDR3 spans 13 amino acids. Germline assignment: CDR1 MNHEY and CDR2 SVGAGI. V was shortened by 7 bases and J by 3 bases, with 11 bases between the two germline ends.

This clone was picked up one time. Other nucleotide sequences from this sample produce the same CDR3. The rearrangement links TRBV18 to TRBJ1-2, with D perhaps matching TRBD1 (6 bases). The length of the CDR3 is 13 residues. Trimming removed 1 base from V and 6 bases from J, with 9 bases in between. The germline CDR1 and CDR2 sequences are KGHSH and LQKENI. The CDR3, as DNA: TGTGCCAGCTCACCACGGGGGCTCAATGGCTACACCTTC. Translation gives CASSPRGLNGYTF. Variable domain in full (rest from reference TRBV18 and TRBJ1-2): NAGVMQNPRHLVRRRGQEARLRCSPMKGHSHVYWYRQLPEEGLKFMVYLQKENIIDESGMPKERFSAEFPKEGPSILRIQQVVRGDSAAYFCASSPRGLNGYTFGSGTRLTVV.

The V gene is TRBV19, the J gene TRBJ1-1, with D unclear. Germline V gives CDR1 LNHDA, CDR2 SQIVND (reference sequence). The CDR3 is 14 amino acids. Trimming removed 4 bases at V and 0 bases at J, with 9 bases between. This CDR3 reads CASSKLHVNTEAFF. CDR3 nucleotide sequence: TGTGCCAGTAGTAAATTACACGTGAACACTGAAGCTTTCTTT.

The V gene is TRBV29-1, the J gene TRBJ1-1; TRBD1 might be the D (5 bases). Trimming took 4 bases from V and 0 from J, leaving 27 bases between them. Germline V CDR1 and CDR2: SQVTM, ANQGSEA. This CDR3 has 19 amino acids. This CDR3 is CSVGRNPGLPHGMNTEAFF. CDR3 DNA sequence: TGCAGCGTTGGAAGGAACCCGGGACTCCCCCACGGGATGAACACTGAAGCTTTCTTT.